A selection of T cell receptor delta chains follows, all from one sample in a study of gamma-delta chains in newborns, infants, children. TCRdb re-called the reads using CATT. The sample lists 9,100 or so delta-chain clones, around 1.6% occurring once. Sequencing input: blood. All receptors come from a child who was a newborn, infant or young child, either healthy, febrile or measles-vaccinated (not recorded which). Each CDR3 is given with its conserved first and last residue. The order of the fields is J gene, V gene, clone size, D gene, CDR3 protein, CDR3 DNA. D genes are given only for firm matches. The size field is filled for only some rows; it gives once, few, many or a size class.

J gene: TRDJ2; V gene: TRDV1; clone size: NA; D gene: TRDD2; CDR3 protein: CALGELVIPTKRSCWQGWWVDGGFDALTAQLFF; CDR3 DNA: TGTGCTCTTGGGGAACTAGTGATTCCTACGAAGCGATCGTGTTGGCAGGGATGGTGGGTGGATGGTGGGTTCGATGCTTTGACAGCACAACTCTTCTTT
J gene: TRDJ2; V gene: TRDV1; clone size: medium-sized; D gene: TRDD3; CDR3 protein: CALVPDRGIRGTAQLFF; CDR3 DNA: TGTGCTCTTGTACCTGACCGGGGGATACGTGGAACAGCACAACTCTTCTTT
J gene: TRDJ1; V gene: TRDV2; clone size: few; D gene: TRDD3; CDR3 protein: CACDTKGPYWGIQGYTDKLIF; CDR3 DNA: TGTGCCTGTGACACGAAGGGGCCCTACTGGGGGATACAAGGGTACACCGATAAACTCATCTTT
J gene: TRDJ1; V gene: TRDV1; clone size: few; D gene: TRDD3; CDR3 protein: CALGEGPYPYWGDTDKLIF; CDR3 DNA: TGTGCTCTTGGGGAAGGCCCCTACCCGTACTGGGGGGACACCGATAAACTCATCTTT
J gene: TRDJ1; V gene: TRDV1; clone size: NA; D gene: TRDD3; CDR3 protein: CALGPLILRTGGYARYTDKLIF; CDR3 DNA: TGCGCTCTTGGGCCTCTCATCCTTCGTACTGGGGGATACGCGAGGTACACCGATAAACTCATCTTT
J gene: TRDJ1; V gene: TRDV2; clone size: medium-sized; D gene: TRDD3; CDR3 protein: CACDTGGYTDKLIF; CDR3 DNA: TGTGCCTGTGACACCGGGGGATACACCGATAAACTCATCTTT
J gene: TRDJ3; V gene: TRDV3; clone size: medium-sized; D gene: TRDD2; CDR3 protein: CAFRPSYGLGAPSWDTRQMFF; CDR3 DNA: TGTGCCTTCAGGCCTTCCTACGGTCTGGGGGCCCCCTCCTGGGACACCCGACAGATGTTTTTC
J gene: TRDJ1; V gene: TRDV1; clone size: medium-sized; D gene: TRDD3; CDR3 protein: CALGEPPVVGRFPYWGILGTDKLIF; CDR3 DNA: TGTGCTCTTGGGGAACCCCCGGTGGTCGGCCGATTTCCGTACTGGGGGATACTTGGCACCGATAAACTCATCTTT
J gene: TRDJ3; V gene: TRDV3; clone size: medium-sized; D gene: TRDD3; CDR3 protein: CAFTPTGGYSWDTRQMFF; CDR3 DNA: TGTGCCTTTACACCTACTGGGGGATACTCTTGGGACACCCGACAGATGTTTTTC
J gene: TRDJ1; V gene: TRDV1; clone size: NA; D gene: NA; CDR3 protein: CALGELPTPLIPAPTDKLIF; CDR3 DNA: TGTGCTCTTGGGGAACTTCCTACGCCACTTATACCTGCACCCACCGATAAACTCATCTTT
J gene: TRDJ1; V gene: TRDV1; clone size: medium-sized; D gene: TRDD3; CDR3 protein: CALGELVVWRAWGYRDNTDKLIF; CDR3 DNA: TGTGCTCTTGGGGAACTAGTGGTGTGGAGAGCCTGGGGATACCGGGACAACACCGATAAACTCATCTTT
J gene: TRDJ1; V gene: TRDV1; clone size: NA; D gene: TRDD3; CDR3 protein: CALGELSGPLGDWNTDKLIF; CDR3 DNA: TGTGCTCTTGGGGAACTTAGTGGCCCTCTGGGGGATTGGAACACCGATAAACTCATCTTT
J gene: TRDJ1; V gene: TRDV1; clone size: many; D gene: TRDD3; CDR3 protein: CALGERIWGADRADKLIF; CDR3 DNA: TGTGCTCTTGGGGAAAGGATCTGGGGGGCTGACAGGGCCGATAAACTCATCTTT
J gene: TRDJ1; V gene: TRDV1; clone size: NA; D gene: TRDD3; CDR3 protein: CALGELFDPEGHWGILSDKLIF; CDR3 DNA: TGTGCTCTTGGGGAACTATTCGATCCTGAGGGCCACTGGGGGATACTCAGCGATAAACTCATCTTT
J gene: TRDJ2; V gene: TRDV1; clone size: NA; D gene: TRDD2; CDR3 protein: CALEGIPTPCGIRSLTAQLFF; CDR3 DNA: TGTGCTCTTGAAGGAATTCCTACGCCTTGTGGGATCCGTAGTTTGACAGCACAACTCTTCTTT
J gene: TRDJ3; V gene: TRDV2; clone size: few; D gene: TRDD3; CDR3 protein: CACDTVWGIRRTAGWDTRQMFF; CDR3 DNA: TGTGCCTGTGACACCGTCTGGGGGATACGCAGAACGGCTGGTTGGGACACCCGACAGATGTTTTTC
J gene: TRDJ1; V gene: TRDV1; clone size: medium-sized; D gene: NA; CDR3 protein: CALGELVTKYPDKLIF; CDR3 DNA: TGTGCTCTTGGGGAACTAGTGACCAAGTATCCCGATAAACTCATCTTT
J gene: TRDJ1; V gene: TRDV1; clone size: NA; D gene: NA; CDR3 protein: CALGEPQRPGRNKLIF; CDR3 DNA: TGTGCTCTTGGGGAACCGCAACGGCCCGGTAGAAATAAACTCATCTTT
J gene: TRDJ2; V gene: TRDV1; clone size: medium-sized; D gene: TRDD3; CDR3 protein: CALGELVGDCEAQLFF; CDR3 DNA: TGTGCTCTTGGGGAACTAGTGGGGGATTGTGAAGCACAACTCTTCTTT
J gene: TRDJ1; V gene: TRDV1; clone size: NA; D gene: NA; CDR3 protein: CALGELDDLRIPFRGDKLIF; CDR3 DNA: TGTGCTCTTGGGGAACTCGACGACCTACGGATACCGTTTCGAGGCGATAAACTCATCTTT
J gene: TRDJ1; V gene: TRDV2; clone size: large; D gene: TRDD3; CDR3 protein: CACDKGIRGYTDKLIF; CDR3 DNA: TGTGCCTGTGACAAGGGGATACGCGGGTACACCGATAAACTCATCTTT
J gene: TRDJ1; V gene: TRDV3; clone size: medium-sized; D gene: TRDD3; CDR3 protein: CASSGAGGYDTDKLIF; CDR3 DNA: TGTGCCTCAAGTGGGGCTGGGGGATACGACACCGATAAACTCATCTTT
J gene: TRDJ3; V gene: TRDV2; clone size: few; D gene: TRDD3; CDR3 protein: CACDTVLGDPSSWDTRQMFF; CDR3 DNA: TGTGCCTGTGACACCGTACTGGGGGACCCTAGCTCCTGGGACACCCGACAGATGTTTTTC
J gene: TRDJ3; V gene: TRDV2; clone size: medium-sized; D gene: TRDD3; CDR3 protein: CACDKAGGLNHSWDTRQMFF; CDR3 DNA: TGTGCCTGTGACAAGGCTGGGGGTCTAAACCACTCCTGGGACACCCGACAGATGTTTTTC
J gene: TRDJ1; V gene: TRDV1; clone size: few; D gene: TRDD3; CDR3 protein: CALGEGHLHWGIRRYADKLIF; CDR3 DNA: TGTGCTCTTGGGGAAGGCCACTTGCATTGGGGGATACGCCGGTACGCCGATAAACTCATCTTT
J gene: TRDJ1; V gene: TRDV1; clone size: few; D gene: TRDD3; CDR3 protein: CALSLGGYTDKLIF; CDR3 DNA: TGTGCTCTTAGTTTGGGGGGATACACCGATAAACTCATCTTT
J gene: TRDJ1; V gene: TRDV1; clone size: medium-sized; D gene: TRDD3; CDR3 protein: CALGELNRLPTIHWGINPDKLIF; CDR3 DNA: TGTGCTCTTGGGGAACTAAACCGGCTTCCTACGATTCACTGGGGGATAAATCCCGATAAACTCATCTTT
J gene: TRDJ1; V gene: TRDV1; clone size: NA; D gene: TRDD2; CDR3 protein: CALGDRKAFLRGGGTDKLIF; CDR3 DNA: TGTGCTCTTGGGGATCGGAAGGCTTTCCTACGTGGAGGGGGTACCGATAAACTCATCTTT
J gene: TRDJ1; V gene: TRDV1; clone size: medium-sized; D gene: NA; CDR3 protein: CALGEREFRPSLPTFTDKLIF; CDR3 DNA: TGTGCTCTTGGGGAACGGGAATTCAGGCCTTCCCTGCCCACCTTCACCGATAAACTCATCTTT
J gene: TRDJ1; V gene: TRDV1; clone size: medium-sized; D gene: TRDD2; CDR3 protein: CALGFLPTSGERELIF; CDR3 DNA: TGTGCTCTTGGGTTTCTTCCTACGTCTGGGGAAAGGGAACTCATCTTT
J gene: TRDJ1; V gene: TRDV2; clone size: medium-sized; D gene: NA; CDR3 protein: CACDPLWGPNKLIF; CDR3 DNA: TGTGCCTGTGACCCCCTCTGGGGACCTAATAAACTCATCTTT
J gene: TRDJ1; V gene: TRDV1; clone size: medium-sized; D gene: NA; CDR3 protein: CALGPGESARYAHRYTDKLIF; CDR3 DNA: TGTGCTCTTGGGCCTGGAGAGTCCGCCCGATACGCCCATCGGTACACCGATAAACTCATCTTT
J gene: TRDJ1; V gene: TRDV3; clone size: NA; D gene: TRDD3; CDR3 protein: CAFKTSLYWGIRNTDKLIF; CDR3 DNA: TGTGCCTTTAAGACCTCTCTGTACTGGGGGATAAGGAACACCGATAAACTCATCTTT
J gene: TRDJ1; V gene: TRDV1; clone size: medium-sized; D gene: NA; CDR3 protein: CALGDPSHGPKLIF; CDR3 DNA: TGTGCTCTTGGGGATCCTTCCCACGGACCAAAACTCATCTTT
J gene: TRDJ2; V gene: TRDV1; clone size: few; D gene: TRDD3; CDR3 protein: CALGQSSLTGGLQAQLFF; CDR3 DNA: TGTGCTCTTGGGCAGTCTTCCCTCACTGGGGGTCTTCAAGCACAACTCTTCTTT
J gene: TRDJ1; V gene: TRDV2; clone size: medium-sized; D gene: TRDD3; CDR3 protein: CACDAGLLGDTDKLIF; CDR3 DNA: TGTGCCTGTGACGCCGGCTTACTGGGGGATACGGATAAACTCATCTTT
J gene: TRDJ3; V gene: TRDV2; clone size: NA; D gene: TRDD3; CDR3 protein: CACDSLMGDTWDTRQMFF; CDR3 DNA: TGTGCCTGTGACTCCTTAATGGGGGATACCTGGGACACCCGACAGATGTTTTTC
J gene: TRDJ1; V gene: TRDV1; clone size: medium-sized; D gene: NA; CDR3 protein: CALGELRPRVNTDKLIF; CDR3 DNA: TGTGCTCTTGGGGAACTTCGCCCGCGGGTGAACACCGATAAACTCATCTTT
J gene: TRDJ1; V gene: TRDV1; clone size: medium-sized; D gene: TRDD3; CDR3 protein: CALGSYWGTNYTDKLIF; CDR3 DNA: TGTGCTCTTGGTTCGTACTGGGGGACAAATTACACCGATAAACTCATCTTT
J gene: TRDJ1; V gene: TRDV3; clone size: few; D gene: TRDD3; CDR3 protein: CAFILLGDTRSPDKLIF; CDR3 DNA: TGTGCCTTTATTTTGCTGGGGGATACGAGAAGCCCCGATAAACTCATCTTT
J gene: TRDJ1; V gene: TRDV1; clone size: NA; D gene: TRDD3; CDR3 protein: CALNLPTGGVYWGIREYTDKLIF; CDR3 DNA: TGTGCTCTTAATCTTCCTACGGGTGGGGTCTACTGGGGGATCCGGGAGTACACCGATAAACTCATCTTT
J gene: TRDJ1; V gene: TRDV1; clone size: NA; D gene: NA; CDR3 protein: CALGEPGGWGIRECNTNKLIF; CDR3 DNA: TGTGCTCTTGGGGAACCCGGGGGCTGGGGAATACGCGAGTGTAACACCAATAAACTCATCTTT
J gene: TRDJ1; V gene: TRDV1; clone size: few; D gene: NA; CDR3 protein: CALGEGLLEGGGVHTDKLIF; CDR3 DNA: TGTGCTCTTGGGGAAGGCCTCCTCGAGGGAGGTGGGGTCCACACCGATAAACTCATCTTT
J gene: TRDJ1; V gene: TRDV1; clone size: NA; D gene: TRDD3; CDR3 protein: CALGELVRTTNYRTGGLYTDKLIF; CDR3 DNA: TGTGCTCTTGGGGAACTAGTACGAACCACGAACTACCGAACTGGGGGCCTTTACACCGATAAACTCATCTTT
J gene: TRDJ1; V gene: TRDV1; clone size: medium-sized; D gene: NA; CDR3 protein: CALGEPQVLPRTEEILVIRSDKLIF; CDR3 DNA: TGTGCTCTTGGGGAACCGCAGGTCCTACCACGCACAGAGGAGATTCTGGTGATAAGATCCGATAAACTCATCTTT
J gene: TRDJ1; V gene: TRDV3; clone size: medium-sized; D gene: NA; CDR3 protein: CAFKWLGYTDKLIF; CDR3 DNA: TGTGCCTTTAAGTGGTTGGGATACACCGATAAACTCATCTTT